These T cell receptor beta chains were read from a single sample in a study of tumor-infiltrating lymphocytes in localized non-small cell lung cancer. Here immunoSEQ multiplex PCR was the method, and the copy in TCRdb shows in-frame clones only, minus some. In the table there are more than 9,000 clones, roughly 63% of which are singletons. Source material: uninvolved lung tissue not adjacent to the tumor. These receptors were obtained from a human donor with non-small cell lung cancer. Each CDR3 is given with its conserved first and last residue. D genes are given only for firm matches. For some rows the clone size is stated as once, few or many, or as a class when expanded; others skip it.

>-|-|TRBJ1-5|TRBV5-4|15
TGTGCCAGCAGCTTAGGAGGAGCAAGCAATCAGCCCCAGCATTTT
CASSLGGASNQPQHF
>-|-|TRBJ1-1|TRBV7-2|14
TGTGCCAGCAGCTTAGCGGTCAAGAACACTGAAGCTTTCTTT
CASSLAVKNTEAFF
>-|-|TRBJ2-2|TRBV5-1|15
TGCGCCAGCAGCTTGGCGGGGGCGCACACCGGGGAGCTGTTTTTT
CASSLAGAHTGELFF
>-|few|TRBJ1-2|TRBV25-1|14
TGTGCCAGCAGTCCTCCCGGGACAATCGGGGGCTACACCTTC
CASSPPGTIGGYTF
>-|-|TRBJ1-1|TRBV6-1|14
TGTGCCAGCAGTGAAGGACAGATGAACACTGAAGCTTTCTTT
CASSEGQMNTEAFF
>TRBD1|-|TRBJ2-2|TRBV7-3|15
TGTGCCAGCAGCTCTCAGGCAGGGGGCACCGGGGAGCTGTTTTTT
CASSSQAGGTGELFF
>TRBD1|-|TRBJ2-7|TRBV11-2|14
TGTGCCAGCATCCCCCGGACAGGGGGTTACGAGCAGTACTTC
CASIPRTGGYEQYF
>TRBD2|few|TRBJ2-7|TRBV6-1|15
TGTGCCAGCAATCCACTAGCGGGGCCCTCCTACGAGCAGTACTTC
CASNPLAGPSYEQYF
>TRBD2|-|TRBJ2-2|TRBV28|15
TGTGCCAGCAGCGCGGGGGGGGCGAACACCGGGGAGCTGTTTTTT
CASSAGGANTGELFF
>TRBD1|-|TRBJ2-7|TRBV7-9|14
TGTGCCAGCAGCTTTCCGGGACAGCCCTACGAGCAGTACTTC
CASSFPGQPYEQYF